Listed below are T cell receptor beta chains from one sample, sequenced in a study of blood T cell dynamics during melanoma immunotherapy. Here immunoSEQ multiplex PCR was the method, and the copy in TCRdb shows in-frame clones only, minus some. Counted here are 14,000 or so clones, around 86% occurring once; the ten biggest clones make up 5% to 6.5%. This specimen consisted of blood, obtained from a patient treated with checkpoint blockade. These receptors came from a human donor with melanoma. Both conserved end residues are part of each CDR3. A D gene is named only where the DNA matches it firmly.

J gene | V gene | D gene | CDR3 protein | CDR3 DNA
TRBJ2-5 | TRBV7-2 | - | CASSPQYAPQETQYF | TGTGCCAGCAGCCCCCAATATGCGCCCCAAGAGACCCAGTACTTC
TRBJ2-2 | TRBV18 | - | CATSGLDTGELFF | TGTGCCACCTCGGGACTCGACACCGGGGAGCTGTTTTTT
TRBJ1-5 | TRBV19 | - | CASSILRSNQPQHF | TGTGCCAGTAGTATCCTCCGGAGCAATCAGCCCCAGCATTTT
TRBJ2-3 | TRBV5-1 | - | CASKTGGTDTQYF | TGCGCCAGCAAAACGGGGGGCACAGATACGCAGTATTTT
TRBJ1-2 | TRBV9 | - | CASNRGDSNYGYTF | TGTGCCAGCAACAGAGGAGATAGCAACTATGGCTACACCTTC
TRBJ2-1 | TRBV12-5 | TRBD1 | CASGSTGLTYNEQFF | TGTGCTAGTGGTTCGACAGGGTTGACCTACAATGAGCAGTTCTTC
TRBJ1-2 | TRBV28 | - | CATRRGGDYGYTF | TGTGCCACTCGTAGGGGGGGGGACTATGGCTACACCTTC
TRBJ2-1 | TRBV15 | TRBD2 | CATRRTSGVDNEQFF | TGTGCCACCAGAAGGACTAGCGGGGTGGACAATGAGCAGTTCTTC
TRBJ1-5 | TRBV2 | TRBD1 | CASNPGQGARNQPQHF | TGTGCCAGCAACCCTGGACAGGGGGCCCGCAATCAGCCCCAGCATTTT
TRBJ1-2 | TRBV4-2 | - | CASSQGGAYGYTF | TGTGCCAGCAGCCAAGGGGGCGCCTATGGCTACACCTTC
TRBJ1-5 | TRBV6-1 | - | CASSEVWSGSGQPQHF | TGTGCCAGCAGTGAAGTTTGGTCAGGGAGCGGTCAGCCCCAGCATTTT
TRBJ2-5 | TRBV18 | TRBD2 | CASSPEGLAYETQYF | TGTGCCAGCTCACCAGAGGGACTAGCATATGAGACCCAGTACTTC